Sequencing of this T cell receptor (beta chain) was carried out in a study of CD4+ T cells in melanoma. The CDR3 sequence is 15 residues long. The V segment lost 11 bases and the J segment 0 bases; nucleotides outside the gene matches: 12. Germline V gene sequence: CDR1 MDHEN, CDR2 SYDVKM. Concerning this clone itself: The antigen is undetermined.

Study-wide results and caveats: CD8+ T cell, macrophage and B cell function reportedly correlated with neoantigen-specific CD4+ T cells.

Method: immunoSEQ multiplex PCR; TCRdb's copy keeps in-frame clones and lacks some. The data hold over 100,000 clones, with about nine tenths observed a single time. This TCR was sampled from a human donor with melanoma. Material for sequencing was peripheral blood. The V gene is TRBV28, the J gene TRBJ1-1, with TRBD1 matching over 7 bases. Here the CDR3 DNA reads TGTGCCGGCCAGTACAGGGGCGGACTGAACACTGAAGCTTTCTTT. It codes for CAGQYRGGLNTEAFF.